Below, 25 T cell receptor beta chains from the same sample are listed, as sequenced in a study of blood T cell repertoires in COVID-19. Repertoires were generated with immunoSEQ multiplex PCR, while TCRdb's copy carries only in-frame clones and drops some. This sample has about 86,000 clones, with approximately 83% found just once. The sequenced sample was peripheral blood. The source of these receptors is a woman aged 80 or over with active or convalescent COVID-19.

This chain uses TRBV10-3 with TRBJ2-3, with 7 positions matching TRBD2. Germline CDR1 is ENHRY and CDR2 is SYGVKD. The V gene end was trimmed by 10 bases and the J gene end by 6 bases; junction bases not matched to a gene: 4. CDR3 length: 11 amino acids. CDR3 nucleotides: TGTGCCACCCGGGGGGAGGATACGCAGTATTTT. It translates to CATRGEDTQYF.

The V and J genes are TRBV3-1 (or the pseudogene TRBV3-2) and TRBJ2-2; D unresolved. The CDR3 runs 15 residues. Germline-derived CDR1 and CDR2 are LGHDT and YNNKEL (reference sequence). With 2 bases removed from V and 7 bases from J, the gap between germline ends came to 14 bases. For the CDR3, the DNA is TGTGCCAGCAGCCAACACGACCGGCCGGGCGGGGAGCTGTTTTTT. This sequence encodes CASSQHDRPGGELFF.

The chain is built from TRBV29-1 and TRBJ1-2; D is ambiguous. V lost 2 bases and J lost 4, with 8 bases in between. The CDR3 is 12 amino acids. CDR1 is SQVTM and CDR2 is ANQGSEA in the germline V gene. The chain's CDR3 is CSVEQAGYGYTF. The CDR3 DNA reads as TGCAGCGTTGAACAGGCAGGCTATGGCTACACCTTC.

V gene TRBV19 combines with J gene TRBJ2-1, with D unresolved. The CDR3 is 12 residues long. V was cut by 3 bases and J by 3 bases, with 3 bases left in between. From germline, CDR1 is LNHDA and CDR2 SQIVND (reference sequence). CDR3 in DNA: TGTGCCAGTAGTATTAACTACAATGAGCAGTTCTTC. Translation: CASSINYNEQFF.

The genes are TRBV5-1 and TRBJ2-2, with 10 bases lining up with TRBD1. The CDR3 has 14 residues. V trimming: 4 bases; J trimming: 7 bases; junction bases outside the gene matches: 4. CDR1 is SGHRS, CDR2 YFSETQ, per germline. DNA of the CDR3: TGCGCCAGCAGCCGAGGGACAGGGGACGGGGAGCTGTTTTTT. This gives the protein CASSRGTGDGELFF.

V and J are TRBV7-6 and TRBJ2-3; 13 nucleotides line up with TRBD2. This CDR3 is built from 18 residues. Per germline, CDR1 SGHVS and CDR2 FNYEAQ. V trimming: 5 bases; J trimming: 0 bases; junction bases outside the gene matches: 8. CDR3 sequence reads: CASSPRTSGGPSTDTQYF. CDR3 sequence (DNA): TGTGCCAGCAGCCCGCGGACTAGCGGGGGACCTAGCACAGATACGCAGTATTTT.

This clone was observed a few times. V gene TRBV3-1 (or the pseudogene TRBV3-2) combines with J gene TRBJ1-2, with D tentatively TRBD1 (5 bases). Trimming took 0 bases from V and 5 from J, leaving 13 bases between them. This CDR3 is built from 15 residues. The germline CDR1 and CDR2 sequences are LGHDT and YNNKEL (reference sequence). The CDR3 DNA is TGTGCCAGCAGCCAAGATGGGCGGGGGAGGTATGGCTACACCTTC. The encoded protein is CASSQDGRGRYGYTF.

In nucleotides, the CDR3 is TGTGCCAGCAGCCGTGTGGGGGGGGGATGGCAGGTAGATACGCAGTATTTT. Translation: CASSRVGGGWQVDTQYF. The V gene is TRBV7-2, the J gene TRBJ2-3; 7 nucleotides align to TRBD2. V dropped 5 bases and J dropped 5; count of bases not matched to a gene: 16. Per germline, CDR1 SGHTA and CDR2 FQGNSA. The CDR3 consists of 17 residues.

About this clone itself: The sample contains more than one DNA sequence encoding this CDR3. The genes are TRBV20-1 and TRBJ2-7; perhaps TRBD2 as D (5 bases). CDR1 and CDR2 (germline): DFQATT, SNEGSKA (reference sequence). Trimming took 6 bases from V and 4 from J, leaving 10 bases between them. This CDR3 is 11 amino acids long. The CDR3: CSAFRDYEQYF. CDR3 nucleotide sequence: TGCAGTGCATTTCGGGATTACGAGCAGTACTTC.

This chain uses TRBV29-1 with TRBJ2-3; tentatively, D is TRBD1 (5 bases). The CDR3 runs 13 residues. Per germline, CDR1 SQVTM and CDR2 ANQGSEA. V was pared by 6 bases and J by 1 base, with 11 bases between. CDR3 sequence reads: CSVDEGGTDTQYF. The CDR3, as DNA: TGCAGCGTCGACGAAGGGGGCACAGATACGCAGTATTTT.

The chain recombines TRBV28 with TRBJ1-2; D possibly corresponds to TRBD1 (6 bases). Germline V lookup: CDR1 MDHEN, CDR2 SYDVKM. The CDR3 length is 18 residues. V shed 3 bases and J shed 0 bases, with 20 bases lying between them. The CDR3 loop is CASSFHGFQGQANYGYTF. As DNA, the CDR3 is TGTGCCAGCAGTTTTCACGGGTTCCAGGGACAAGCTAACTATGGCTACACCTTC.

This clone was seen a handful of times. The V and J genes are TRBV5-1 and TRBJ1-4; a possible D gene is TRBD1 (6 bases). Germline CDR1 SGHRS, CDR2 YFSETQ. This CDR3 is built from 14 residues. Trimming pared 2 bases from V and 6 bases from J, leaving 11 bases between. CDR3 sequence (DNA): TGCGCCAGCAGCTTCGGGGGGCGGGATGAAAAACTGTTTTTT. Translating gives CASSFGGRDEKLFF.

This rearrangement joins TRBV7-6 to TRBJ2-2, with a tentative D call TRBD1 (5 bases). This CDR3 is 15 amino acids long. Germline V CDR1 and CDR2: SGHVS, FNYEAQ. Trimming shortened V by 2 bases and J by 1 base, and 8 bases separated the two germline ends. The chain's CDR3 is CASSLNQGNTGELFF. CDR3 coding DNA: TGTGCCAGCAGCTTAAATCAGGGGAACACCGGGGAGCTGTTTTTT. The entire variable domain, with the rest obtained from reference TRBV7-6 and TRBJ2-2, is as follows: GAGVSQSPRYKVTKRGQDVALRCDPISGHVSLYWYRQALGQGPEFLTYFNYEAQQDKSGLPNDRFSAERPEGSISTLTIQRTEQRDSAMYRCASSLNQGNTGELFFGEGSRLTVL.

This chain joins TRBV2 and TRBJ2-1; weak D call: TRBD1 (6 bases). CDR1 is SNHLY, CDR2 FYNNEI, per germline. The CDR3 contains 14 residues. The V gene lost 6 bases and the J gene lost 7 bases, with 16 bases spanning the gap. The CDR3 loop is CASSTQGRRNEQFF. The CDR3 DNA follows: TGTGCCAGCAGCACACAGGGACGGAGGAATGAGCAGTTCTTC.

The V gene is TRBV6-5, the J gene TRBJ2-7; 8 positions match TRBD2. The germline gives CDR1 MNHEY, CDR2 SVGAGI. With 6 bases clipped from V and 3 bases from J, the junction kept 7 bases outside the gene matches. CDR3 length equals 14 residues. CDR3 in amino acids: CASRTPGGSYEQYF. In nucleotides, the CDR3 is TGTGCCAGCAGGACCCCGGGAGGGAGCTACGAGCAGTACTTC.

The V call is TRBV5-6, the J call TRBJ2-3; a possible D gene is TRBD2 (6 bases). The V gene lost 2 bases and the J gene lost 8 bases, with 15 bases spanning the gap. Germline CDR1 and CDR2: SGHDT and YYEEEE. The length of the CDR3 is 14 residues. CDR3 sequence: CASSFAGTSGTQYF. CDR3 in DNA: TGTGCCAGCAGCTTCGCCGGGACTTCAGGTACGCAGTATTTT.

The CDR3 loop reads CASINRGAYNEQFF. In DNA, the CDR3 is TGTGCCAGCATCAATCGGGGGGCTTACAATGAGCAGTTCTTC. The chain carries TRBV28 and TRBJ2-1, with D perhaps TRBD2 (7 bases). Per germline, CDR1 MDHEN and CDR2 SYDVKM. The CDR3 consists of 14 residues. Trimming shortened V by 7 bases and J by 4 bases, and 14 bases separated the two germline ends. The variable domain in full, completed from reference TRBV28 and TRBJ2-1, reads DVKVTQSSRYLVKRTGEKVFLECVQDMDHENMFWYRQDPGLGLRLIYFSYDVKMKEKGDIPEGYSVSREKKERFSLILESASTNQTSMYLCASINRGAYNEQFFGPGTRLTVL.

The V call is TRBV4-2, the J call TRBJ2-1; perhaps TRBD1 as D (6 bases). Germline assignment: CDR1 LGHNA and CDR2 YNFKEQ. CDR3 length equals 16 residues. Trimming took off 3 bases at V and 9 bases at J, with 21 bases between the two ends. The CDR3 here is CASSHVLTGSGVEQFF. The CDR3 DNA reads as TGTGCCAGCAGCCATGTACTGACAGGTTCAGGGGTTGAGCAGTTCTTC.

The chain combines TRBV30 with TRBJ2-7; possible D gene TRBD2, 6 bases. Germline V lookup: CDR1 GTSNPN, CDR2 SVGIG (reference sequence). Trimming took 0 bases from V and 1 from J, leaving 10 bases between them. The CDR3 spans 14 residues. CDR3 nucleotide sequence: TGTGCCTGGAGTGTGCGGGAATGGTCCTACGAGCAGTACTTC. It specifies CAWSVREWSYEQYF.

J is TRBJ2-1 and V is TRBV5-4; unclear D gene. CDR1 is SGHNT, CDR2 YYREEE, per germline (reference sequence). The CDR3 length is 15 residues. Trimming took off 3 bases at V and 4 bases at J, with 14 bases between the two ends. CDR3 sequence: CASSSYLGEYNEQFF. DNA of the CDR3: TGTGCCAGCAGCTCCTACCTAGGAGAGTACAATGAGCAGTTCTTC.

This clone was counted a few times. This chain connects TRBV7-6 to TRBJ2-5, with 8 bases that match TRBD2. The germline gives CDR1 SGHVS, CDR2 FNYEAQ. Losses at the gene ends were 5 bases for V and 4 bases for J; bases not matched to a gene: 9. The CDR3 is made up of 15 amino acids. The CDR3 region is CASSHLISGTETQYF. CDR3 in DNA: TGTGCCAGCAGCCACCTGATTAGCGGGACAGAGACCCAGTACTTC.

This clone was recorded once. The rearrangement uses TRBV4-1 and TRBJ1-5; D is unresolved. Trimming pared 0 bases from V and 9 bases from J, leaving 18 bases between. CDR1 MGHRA and CDR2 YSYEKL come from the germline V gene. The CDR3 covers 16 residues. The CDR3 sequence is CASSQEWIQDSRPQHF. CDR3 in DNA: TGCGCCAGCAGCCAAGAGTGGATCCAGGATTCTCGGCCCCAGCATTTT.

The V gene is TRBV18, the J gene TRBJ2-1; TRBD2 is a possible D gene (5 bases). The V end lost 3 bases, the J end lost 12 bases, and 24 bases lay between the germline ends. The CDR3 contains 16 residues. Germline V gives CDR1 KGHSH, CDR2 LQKENI. In DNA, the CDR3 is TGTGCCAGCTCACCCCCGACTACGGTGAGGGCCGTTGCGCAGTTCTTC. Translating it yields CASSPPTTVRAVAQFF.

The CDR3 here is CASYRETNTEAFF. CDR3 DNA sequence: TGTGCCAGCTACAGGGAAACGAACACTGAAGCTTTCTTT. The V call is TRBV2, the J call TRBJ1-1, with D possibly TRBD1 on 6 matching bases. Germline CDR1 reads SNHLY; CDR2 reads FYNNEI. The germline V and J ends were trimmed by 8 bases and 1 base, with 11 bases remaining between them. This CDR3 region has 13 residues.

The genes are TRBV5-6 and TRBJ2-3; 7 nucleotides align to TRBD1. This CDR3 is built from 16 residues. Germline CDR1 reads SGHDT; CDR2 reads YYEEEE. J was trimmed by 3 bases and V by 3 bases; bases with no gene match: 10. The CDR3 nucleotides read TGTGCCAGCAGCTCGCTAATTGGGACAGCTACAGATACGCAGTATTTT. It yields the protein CASSSLIGTATDTQYF.